The entry that follows covers one T cell receptor (beta chain) sequence. Its antigen is unknown. These data are taken from a study of Tregs in tolerant kidney transplant recipients. Findings and caveats of the study: Activated donor B cell expansion appeared to reveal the most relevant donor-specific TCRbeta repertoire.

This CDR3 contains 16 residues. V was trimmed by 0 bases and J by 1 base, leaving 12 bases between them. The germline V gene has CDR1 MNHNY and CDR2 SVGAGI (reference sequence). The table came from immunoSEQ multiplex PCR; TCRdb's copy has only in-frame clones and leaves some out. The table records roughly 20,000 clones, 65% of them present only once. The chain recombines TRBV6-6 with TRBJ1-1; no definite D call. Sequencing was done on a sample of Tregs from blood cultured with allogeneic cells. The sequence was collected from a human donor in good health. The CDR3 here is CASSYSMSWANTEAFF. The DNA for the CDR3 is TGTGCCAGCAGTTACTCGATGAGTTGGGCGAACACTGAAGCTTTCTTT.